Shown below are 21 T cell receptor beta chains from a single sample sequenced in a study of PD-L1 blockade in urothelial cancer. The time point denotes: pretreatment peripheral blood. Some clones are missing from TCRdb's copy, which holds only in-frame ones; the method was immunoSEQ multiplex PCR. The sample consists of around 45,000 clones, 82% of them appearing once. This specimen consisted of PBMCs, obtained around atezolizumab (anti-PD-L1) treatment. These receptors originate from a middle-aged man with urothelial cancer.

The chain has TRBV18 and TRBJ2-1; 12 nucleotides line up with TRBD2. The germline V gene has CDR1 KGHSH and CDR2 LQKENI. The CDR3 runs 15 residues. After removal of 3 bases from V and 5 bases from J, the junction contained 2 bases not matched to a gene. The DNA of the CDR3 is TGTGCCAGCTCACCTAGGACTAGCGGGGACAATGAGCAGTTCTTC. Protein product: CASSPRTSGDNEQFF. The entire variable domain, with the rest obtained from reference TRBV18 and TRBJ2-1, is as follows: NAGVMQNPRHLVRRRGQEARLRCSPMKGHSHVYWYRQLPEEGLKFMVYLQKENIIDESGMPKERFSAEFPKEGPSILRIQQVVRGDSAAYFCASSPRTSGDNEQFFGPGTRLTVL.

This clone is labeled medium-sized. V gene TRBV6-6 combines with J gene TRBJ2-7, with 12 bases matching TRBD2. Looked up from germline, CDR1 is MNHNY and CDR2 is SVGAGI (reference sequence). This CDR3 is 14 amino acids long. J gave up 7 bases and V 0 bases, and 1 base lay outside the gene matches. The CDR3 here is CASSYSGLAGEQYF. Written as DNA, the CDR3 is TGTGCCAGCAGTTACTCAGGACTAGCGGGAGAGCAGTACTTC.

V and J are TRBV4-2 and TRBJ2-7; TRBD2 matches at 8 bases. CDR1 and CDR2 (germline): LGHNA, YNFKEQ. V trimming: 4 bases; J trimming: 2 bases; junction bases outside the gene matches: 4. The CDR3 consists of 14 residues. CDR3 sequence (DNA): TGTGCCAGCAGCCCCGGACTAGCAGCCTACGAGCAGTACGTC. This gives the protein CASSPGLAAYEQYV.

This clone was detected only a few times. The chain carries TRBV19 and TRBJ1-5, with D maybe TRBD1 (5 bases). CDR3 length: 15 amino acids. Deletions cut 4 bases from V and 6 bases from J, with 16 bases between. CDR1 and CDR2 (germline): LNHDA, SQIVND (reference sequence). As DNA, the CDR3 is TGTGCCAGTAGTACCCAAACAGGTACGGCTCAGCCCCAGCATTTT. Residues: CASSTQTGTAQPQHF.

The rearrangement joins TRBV18 to TRBJ2-1; 7 bases align to TRBD1. Germline V gives CDR1 KGHSH, CDR2 LQKENI. The CDR3 runs 13 residues. With 5 bases clipped from V and 8 bases from J, the junction kept 6 bases outside the gene matches. CDR3 sequence (DNA): TGTGCCAGCTCATCCCCACAGGGGTATGAGCAGTTCTTC. Encoded protein: CASSSPQGYEQFF.

This chain connects TRBV27 to TRBJ1-5; tentatively, D is TRBD1 (5 bases). V was pared by 8 bases and J by 0 bases, with 17 bases between. The length of the CDR3 is 16 residues. Per the germline V gene, CDR1 is MNHEY and CDR2 is SMNVEV (reference sequence). The CDR3 spells CASAFTRGGSNQPQHF. In DNA, the CDR3 is TGTGCCAGCGCCTTCACCCGGGGGGGTAGCAATCAGCCCCAGCATTTT.

Here the CDR3 reads CAWSAIMDTQYF. The CDR3 DNA is TGTGCCTGGAGTGCTATTATGGATACGCAGTATTTT. The genes are TRBV30 and TRBJ2-3; D is unresolved. The CDR3 loop spans 12 amino acids. Germline V gives CDR1 GTSNPN, CDR2 SVGIG (reference sequence). Trimming took 1 base from V and 6 from J, leaving 8 bases between them.

V is TRBV29-1 and J is TRBJ2-5; TRBD1 aligns across 7 bases. Per germline, CDR1 SQVTM and CDR2 ANQGSEA. The ends lost 1 base at V and 5 bases at J; junction bases unmatched: 4. This CDR3 contains 13 residues. CDR3 amino acids: CSVEAVRGETQYF. As DNA, the CDR3 is TGCAGCGTTGAAGCAGTCAGGGGGGAGACCCAGTACTTC.

The rearrangement links TRBV4-2 to TRBJ2-2; 8 nucleotides agree with TRBD2. This CDR3 spans 16 amino acids. Germline-derived CDR1 and CDR2 are LGHNA and YNFKEQ. With 8 bases clipped from V and 6 bases from J, the junction kept 14 bases outside the gene matches. The CDR3 nucleotides are TGTGCCAGCGCCCACGGCGGGAGGACCGATTCCGGGGAGCTGTTTTTT. Protein: CASAHGGRTDSGELFF.

The chain employs TRBV5-1 and TRBJ1-6; 7 bases fit TRBD1. Germline trimming cut 0 bases from V and 10 bases from J; bases unmatched to any gene: 4. The V gene's germline CDR1 is SGHRS and CDR2 YFSETQ. This CDR3 spans 14 amino acids. The CDR3 reads CASSLADRLSPLHF. The CDR3 nucleotides read TGCGCCAGCAGCTTGGCGGACAGGCTATCACCCCTCCACTTT.

The CDR3 reads CASSMGDTVRETQYF. DNA for the CDR3: TGTGCCAGTAGTATGGGGGACACCGTCCGGGAGACCCAGTACTTC. The J gene is TRBJ2-5, the V gene TRBV19, with a tentative D call TRBD1 (6 bases). This CDR3 spans 15 amino acids. Per germline, CDR1 LNHDA and CDR2 SQIVND (reference sequence). V lost 3 bases, J lost 5 bases, and 16 bases lay in between.

The V and J genes are TRBV15 and TRBJ1-5; 8 nucleotides match TRBD1. The length of the CDR3 is 14 residues. V trimming: 7 bases; J trimming: 4 bases; junction bases outside the gene matches: 6. Germline CDR1 reads LNHNV; CDR2 reads YYDKDF (reference sequence). CDR3 DNA sequence: TGTGCCACCACTACGGGACAGGCAAATCAGCCCCAGCATTTT. This sequence encodes CATTTGQANQPQHF.

This clone was detected only a few times. V is TRBV6-5 and J is TRBJ1-1, with 8 bases that match TRBD1. This CDR3 region has 14 residues. Germline CDR1 is MNHEY and CDR2 is SVGAGI. Trimming at V came to 6 bases and at J to 4 bases, leaving 7 bases not matched to a gene. The CDR3 spells CASSHGQGSTEAFF. CDR3 DNA sequence: TGTGCCAGCAGCCACGGACAGGGTTCCACTGAAGCTTTCTTT.

This chain links TRBV9 with TRBJ2-7; 7 nucleotides match TRBD2. V shed 0 bases, J shed 1 base, and the junction held 4 bases outside the gene matches. Looked up from germline, CDR1 is SGDLS and CDR2 is YYNGEE. The CDR3 runs to 15 residues. Here the CDR3 reads CASSVAEGGSYEQYF. CDR3 coding DNA: TGTGCCAGCAGCGTAGCCGAGGGAGGGTCCTACGAGCAGTACTTC. The full variable domain, its missing parts supplied by reference TRBV9 and TRBJ2-7, is DSGVTQTPKHLITATGQRVTLRCSPRSGDLSVYWYQQSLDQGLQFLIQYYNGEERAKGNILERFSAQQFPDLHSELNLSSLELGDSALYFCASSVAEGGSYEQYFGPGTRLTVT.

The rearrangement joins TRBV5-6 to TRBJ2-1, with 16 nucleotides matching TRBD2. The J segment lost 10 bases and the V segment lost 3 bases, leaving 4 bases of the junction unmatched. Germline CDR1 reads SGHDT; CDR2 reads YYEEEE. The CDR3 is 15 residues long. The chain's CDR3 is CASSWGLAGGQEQFF. CDR3 in DNA: TGTGCCAGCAGCTGGGGACTAGCGGGGGGGCAGGAGCAGTTCTTC.

The chain joins TRBV23-1 to TRBJ2-1, with TRBD2 as a possible D gene (5 bases). TRBV23-1 counts as an open reading frame of uncertain function. CDR3 size: 13 residues. Trimming stripped 4 bases from V and 10 bases from J, with 14 bases between. CDR3 protein: CASSPRPGSEQFF. The CDR3 nucleotides are TGCGCCAGCAGTCCCCGGCCGGGGAGCGAGCAGTTCTTC.

The V gene is TRBV7-9, the J gene TRBJ1-2; TRBD1 might be the D (6 bases). Germline assignment: CDR1 SEHNR and CDR2 FQNEAQ (reference sequence). The CDR3 has 16 residues. Trimming removed 5 bases at V and 5 bases at J, with 21 bases between. CDR3 bases: TGTGCCAGCAGCATCCCGACAGGCCAAATCGGGTATGGCTACACCTTC. Amino acids: CASSIPTGQIGYGYTF.

The chain links TRBV19 to TRBJ1-2; 7 nucleotides agree with TRBD1. The CDR3 has 16 amino acids. Trimming removed 7 bases from V and 2 bases from J; junction bases left unmatched: 13. Germline CDR1 and CDR2: LNHDA and SQIVND (reference sequence). CDR3 bases: TGTGCCAGTAACCAATTCACAGGGGCGACGAACTATGGCTACACCTTC. The encoded protein is CASNQFTGATNYGYTF.

The gene calls are TRBV5-1 and TRBJ2-3; 12 positions match TRBD2. CDR3 length: 18 amino acids. The germline V gene encodes CDR1 SGHRS and CDR2 YFSETQ. The V and J ends lost 5 bases and 2 bases, in that order; junction bases with no gene match: 12. This chain's CDR3 is CASRYGTSGSFSTDTQYF. The CDR3 DNA reads as TGCGCCAGCAGATACGGGACTAGCGGGTCCTTCTCCACAGATACGCAGTATTTT.

This chain's CDR3 is CASSHTQGDTQYF. The CDR3, as DNA: TGTGCCAGCTCACACACACAGGGGGATACGCAGTATTTT. The V and J genes are TRBV18 and TRBJ2-3, with TRBD1 matching 7 bases. The CDR3 runs to 13 residues. V shed 4 bases, J shed 6 bases, and the junction held 4 bases outside the gene matches. Germline CDR1 and CDR2: KGHSH and LQKENI. Looking up the rest from reference TRBV18 and TRBJ2-3 gives the full variable domain: NAGVMQNPRHLVRRRGQEARLRCSPMKGHSHVYWYRQLPEEGLKFMVYLQKENIIDESGMPKERFSAEFPKEGPSILRIQQVVRGDSAAYFCASSHTQGDTQYFGPGTRLTVL.

J is TRBJ2-5 and V is TRBV7-9, with 7 bases that match TRBD2. Germline V gene data show CDR1 as SEHNR and CDR2 as FQNEAQ (reference sequence). CDR3 length: 14 amino acids. With V trimmed by 5 bases and J by 0 bases, 3 bases remained unmatched. The CDR3 sequence is CASSRLAHQETQYF. Here the CDR3 DNA reads TGTGCCAGCAGCCGACTAGCACACCAAGAGACCCAGTACTTC.